The 8 T cell receptor beta chains presented below share a single source sample, sequenced in a study of cytomegalovirus exposure and HLA in healthy donors. PCR was performed using 60 Vbeta and 13 Jbeta primers. Clones were read by immunoSEQ multiplex PCR, and TCRdb kept only the in-frame ones, dropping some. The sample has more than 110,000 clones, around 79% seen once. Sequences were obtained from PBMCs. The receptors shown here come from a male donor in good health and CMV-seronegative.

The J gene is TRBJ2-7, the V gene TRBV29-1, with TRBD2 identical over 8 bases. The CDR3 runs 12 residues. CDR1 is SQVTM, CDR2 ANQGSEA, per germline. Trimming at V came to 5 bases and at J to 2 bases, leaving 2 bases not matched to a gene. CDR3 amino acids: CSVRGGAYEQYF. DNA for the CDR3: TGCAGCGTTCGGGGGGGGGCCTACGAGCAGTACTTC.

This clone was found once. The rearrangement joins TRBV7-9 to TRBJ2-1, with D possibly being TRBD2 (5 bases). V was cut by 0 bases and J by 6 bases, with 9 bases left in between. Looked up from germline, CDR1 is SEHNR and CDR2 is FQNEAQ (reference sequence). There are 14 residues in the CDR3. This CDR3 reads CASSLASRVNEQFF. The DNA for the CDR3 is TGTGCCAGCAGCTTAGCGTCGAGGGTCAATGAGCAGTTCTTC.

The DNA for the CDR3 is TGTGCCAGTGGAGTCTCGGCGTTCTCCTACGAGCAGTACTTC. Translated: CASGVSAFSYEQYF. The chain combines TRBV19 with TRBJ2-7; D remains unclear. V shed 8 bases and J shed 0 bases, with 14 bases lying between them. Germline V gives CDR1 LNHDA, CDR2 SQIVND (reference sequence). The CDR3 runs 14 residues.

The rearrangement links TRBV6-4 to TRBJ2-1; 7 nucleotides match TRBD2. The CDR3 is made up of 15 amino acids. Germline CDR1 reads MRHNA; CDR2 reads SNTAGT. The V gene end was trimmed by 0 bases and the J gene end by 6 bases; junction bases not matched to a gene: 5. The CDR3 coding sequence is TGTGCCAGCAGTGACTCGGCGGGAGAGAGCAATGAGCAGTTCTTC. This gives the protein CASSDSAGESNEQFF.

V is TRBV5-1 and J is TRBJ1-5; D unclear. Trimming removed 4 bases from V and 5 bases from J, with 16 bases in between. CDR1 SGHRS and CDR2 YFSETQ come from the germline V gene. This CDR3 contains 15 residues. CDR3 amino acids: CASSPAGRIDQPQHF. For the CDR3, the DNA is TGCGCCAGCAGCCCCGCGGGTCGAATTGATCAGCCCCAGCATTTT.

The chain couples TRBV2 to TRBJ2-2; 10 nucleotides agree with TRBD1. V lost 6 bases and J lost 1; bases outside the gene matches: 5. The length of the CDR3 is 16 residues. Germline-derived CDR1 and CDR2 are SNHLY and FYNNEI. The DNA for the CDR3 is TGTGCCAGCAGAGGGGGGACAGGGGTGAACACCGGGGAGCTGTTTTTT. It translates to CASRGGTGVNTGELFF.

The J gene is TRBJ2-1, the V gene TRBV9; 11 bases match TRBD2. CDR1 SGDLS and CDR2 YYNGEE come from the germline V gene. This CDR3 contains 16 residues. Germline trimming cut 4 bases from V and 5 bases from J; bases unmatched to any gene: 8. The CDR3 sequence is CASSLLAGAPHNEQFF. The CDR3 DNA reads TGTGCCAGCAGCCTACTAGCGGGAGCTCCTCACAATGAGCAGTTCTTC.

The gene calls are TRBV19 and TRBJ2-7, with 7 bases matching TRBD2. The CDR3 consists of 11 residues. CDR1 LNHDA and CDR2 SQIVND come from the germline V gene (reference sequence). J was trimmed by 3 bases and V by 9 bases; bases with no gene match: 2. The CDR3 here is CASGTNYEQYF. CDR3 bases: TGTGCCAGCGGGACTAACTACGAGCAGTACTTC.